Described below is a single TCR beta chain sequence and its context. Its specificity is not known. The libraries of TRB cDNA were constructed through 5' RACE using UMI labels. TCRdb reprocessed the 5' RACE reads and reports one entry per CDR3 protein, with no DNA. The sample includes around 50,000 distinct CDR3 sequences. The sample is drawn from a study of CXCR3-negative and CXCR3-positive naive CD8 T cells. About the study: Overall TRB read output was some 140 million, and each library contained about 1.5 +/- 0.3 million reads. Notes on the study in general: Each naive subset displayed comparably high diversity, whereas memory CD8+ cells displayed much lower diversity.

This CDR3 contains 13 residues. Germline lookup yields CDR1 MNHEY and CDR2 SMNVEV (reference sequence). The genes are TRBV27 and TRBJ1-5. Sequencing was done on a sample of naive CXCR3- CD8+ T cells from blood. Subset: CD45RO-CCR7+CD27+CD95- naive CD8+ T cells lacking CXCR3 (TNR3-). The sequence came from a human donor in good health. Some clones in this sample may be carry-over from other donors' samples. CDR3 in amino acids: CASSRNSNQPQHF.